Each of the 29 T cell receptor beta chains below was sequenced from the same sample in a study of T cells in narcolepsy. Assay used: immunoSEQ multiplex PCR; TCRdb lists only in-frame clones, some missing. Here the sample spans thousands of clones, around two thirds being singletons. Input material: CD45RA- memory CD8+ T cells from PBMCs. These receptors all come from a human donor with narcolepsy.

The chain has TRBV9 and TRBJ2-5; D is undetermined. Germline-derived CDR1 and CDR2 are SGDLS and YYNGEE. Trimming took off 2 bases at V and 1 base at J, with 6 bases between the two ends. The CDR3 spans 13 residues. The CDR3 region has the DNA TGTGCCAGCAGCGTGGACGTCCAAGAGACCCAGTACTTC. It is translated as CASSVDVQETQYF.

The rearrangement joins TRBV6-5 to TRBJ2-7, with a possible D match to TRBD1 (6 bases). CDR3 length: 14 amino acids. Germline V gene lookup returns CDR1 MNHEY and CDR2 SVGAGI. The V end was cut by 5 bases, the J end by 3 bases, with 14 bases between. For the CDR3, the DNA is TGTGCCAGCAGTGAACGGGACACCCTCTACGAGCAGTACTTC. Its protein product is CASSERDTLYEQYF.

The chain links TRBV6-6 to TRBJ2-7; the D is unclear. Trimming shortened V by 2 bases and J by 1 base, and 6 bases separated the two germline ends. CDR1 and CDR2 (germline): MNHNY, SVGAGI (reference sequence). The length of the CDR3 is 13 residues. CDR3 in amino acids: CASSYEESYEQYF. Here the CDR3 DNA reads TGTGCCAGCAGTTACGAGGAATCCTACGAGCAGTACTTC.

In this sample, this clone turned up a few times. This chain uses TRBV21-1 with TRBJ1-1; the table assigns TRBD1, which was not confirmed against the DNA. TRBV21-1 is tagged as a pseudogene. The CDR3 consists of 14 residues. In nucleotides, the CDR3 is TGTGCCAGCAGCAGGGGACAGGGGAACACTGAAGCTTTCTTT. Encoded protein: CASSRGQGNTEAFF.

V and J are TRBV5-1 and TRBJ1-3; 8 positions agree with TRBD1. Germline V gene data show CDR1 as SGHRS and CDR2 as YFSETQ. V dropped 4 bases and J dropped 3; count of bases not matched to a gene: 12. The CDR3 has 17 residues. The CDR3 DNA sequence: TGCGCCAGCAGCGAAATAACGGACAGGGTCCTTGGAAACACCATATATTTT. Protein sequence: CASSEITDRVLGNTIYF.

The chain carries TRBV15 and TRBJ1-2; tentative D call: TRBD1 (6 bases). CDR1 is LNHNV, CDR2 YYDKDF, per germline (reference sequence). The CDR3 is 14 residues long. Trimming left V 0 bases short and J 7 bases short, with 12 bases between. In nucleotides, the CDR3 is TGTGCCACCAGCAGAGAGGGCAGGGGCCTTGGCTACACCTTC. Translated: CATSREGRGLGYTF.

V is TRBV6-5 and J is TRBJ2-7; 14 positions match TRBD2. The CDR3 has 15 residues. CDR1 is MNHEY and CDR2 is SVGAGI in the germline V gene. J lost 6 bases, V lost 0 bases, and 1 base had no gene match. The CDR3 DNA reads TGTGCCAGCAGTTACTCGACTAGCGGGGGGGCCGAGCAGTACTTC. Translating gives CASSYSTSGGAEQYF.

In this sample, this clone turned up a few times. J is TRBJ2-1 and V is TRBV7-8; D unclear. Trimming stripped 6 bases from V and 8 bases from J, with 8 bases between. The CDR3 is 11 amino acids. Germline CDR1 and CDR2: SGHVS and FQNEAQ. The chain's CDR3 is CASSSVDEQFF. The CDR3 region has the DNA TGTGCCAGCAGTTCAGTGGATGAGCAGTTCTTC.

The sample holds one count of this clone. The rearrangement joins TRBV11-3 to TRBJ2-7; D uncertain. The CDR3 sequence is 13 residues long. Trimming removed 2 bases from V and 4 bases from J, with 9 bases in between. Germline assignment: CDR1 SGHNT and CDR2 YENEEA. This CDR3 is CASSLPGPYEQYF. CDR3 bases: TGTGCCAGCAGCTTACCAGGTCCTTACGAGCAGTACTTC.

The chain links TRBV6-4 to TRBJ1-4; no clear D. The germline V gene encodes CDR1 MRHNA and CDR2 SNTAGT. The CDR3 runs to 13 residues. Trimming took off 3 bases at V and 1 base at J, with 3 bases between the two ends. The CDR3 DNA reads as TGTGCCAGCAGTGAAGGAACTAATGAAAAACTGTTTTTT. Amino acids: CASSEGTNEKLFF.

The rearrangement links TRBV5-4 to TRBJ1-2; 7 nucleotides line up with TRBD1. V trimming: 1 base; J trimming: 3 bases; junction bases outside the gene matches: 3. This CDR3 comprises 14 residues. The germline V gene has CDR1 SGHNT and CDR2 YYREEE (reference sequence). CDR3 coding DNA: TGTGCCAGCAGCTTGCAGGGGACAGACTATGGCTACACCTTC. It translates to CASSLQGTDYGYTF.

The rearrangement uses TRBV7-6 and TRBJ1-1, with D unresolved. The CDR3 length is 17 residues. Germline lookup yields CDR1 SGHVS and CDR2 FNYEAQ. Trimming stripped 5 bases from V and 2 bases from J, with 21 bases between. As DNA, the CDR3 is TGTGCCAGCAGCACGTACCCGGGCCGACTTACTAACACTGAAGCTTTCTTT. Amino acids: CASSTYPGRLTNTEAFF. The whole variable domain, remainder taken from reference TRBV7-6 and TRBJ1-1, is GAGVSQSPRYKVTKRGQDVALRCDPISGHVSLYWYRQALGQGPEFLTYFNYEAQQDKSGLPNDRFSAERPEGSISTLTIQRTEQRDSAMYRCASSTYPGRLTNTEAFFGQGTRLTVV.

The rearrangement joins TRBV9 to TRBJ2-7; 9 bases map to TRBD1. The CDR3 contains 16 residues. Trimming took 3 bases from V and 3 from J; bases not matched to a gene: 10. The germline V gene encodes CDR1 SGDLS and CDR2 YYNGEE. This chain's CDR3 is CASSEGGTGTLYEQYF. DNA for the CDR3: TGTGCCAGCAGCGAGGGGGGGACAGGGACACTCTACGAGCAGTACTTC.

There are a few counts of this clone. This rearrangement joins TRBV19 to TRBJ2-5, with TRBD1 matching 7 bases. The CDR3 covers 17 residues. The J segment lost 3 bases and the V segment lost 5 bases, leaving 15 bases of the junction unmatched. In germline, CDR1 is LNHDA, CDR2 SQIVND (reference sequence). The CDR3 DNA follows: TGTGCCAGTAGTGCTCCTAGACAGGGAGTGGTTGAAGAGACCCAGTACTTC. This sequence encodes CASSAPRQGVVEETQYF.

This sequence joins TRBV27 and TRBJ2-5; perhaps D is TRBD1 or TRBD2 (5 bases each). Trimming cost V 1 base and J 3 bases, with 12 bases left between them. This CDR3 spans 15 amino acids. Germline assignment: CDR1 MNHEY and CDR2 SMNVEV (reference sequence). The CDR3 nucleotides are TGTGCCAGCAGTTTATGGGCAGGGACCGAAGAGACCCAGTACTTC. As protein: CASSLWAGTEETQYF.

The gene calls are TRBV5-4 and TRBJ1-6, with TRBD1 identical over 8 bases. Trimming took 4 bases from V and 6 from J; bases not matched to a gene: 9. The germline V gene encodes CDR1 SGHNT and CDR2 YYREEE (reference sequence). CDR3 length: 16 residues. CDR3 in DNA: TGTGCCAGCAGCCCCCGACAGGGGCCATCTAATTCACCCCTCCACTTT. Translation gives CASSPRQGPSNSPLHF.

The rearrangement uses TRBV5-4 and TRBJ2-7; possible D gene TRBD1, 5 bases. The CDR3 has 13 residues. Deletions cut 4 bases from V and 1 base from J, with 9 bases between. Germline CDR1 and CDR2: SGHNT and YYREEE (reference sequence). In DNA, the CDR3 is TGTGCCAGCAGCCCTAGGGGTTCCTACGAGCAGTACTTC. As protein: CASSPRGSYEQYF.

In this sample, this clone turned up once. The rearrangement joins TRBV4-3 to TRBJ2-3; a possible D gene is TRBD2 (6 bases). Trimming removed 1 base from V and 5 bases from J, with 13 bases in between. Germline V gene lookup returns CDR1 LGHNA and CDR2 YSLEER. The CDR3 loop spans 15 amino acids. The CDR3 spells CASSQGGWGVDTQYF. As DNA, the CDR3 is TGCGCCAGCAGCCAAGGTGGCTGGGGGGTAGATACGCAGTATTTT.

The V and J genes are TRBV5-6 and TRBJ2-5; 8 bases line up with TRBD1. The assigned J gene may be wrong: the sequence end matches TRBJ2-7 better. Per germline, CDR1 SGHDT and CDR2 YYEEEE. CDR3 length: 14 amino acids. The CDR3 sequence: CASSWGTGHYEQYF. The CDR3 DNA sequence: TGTGCCAGCAGCTGGGGGACAGGTCACTACGAGCAGTACTTC.

The rearrangement uses TRBV7-8 and TRBJ2-1, with 11 bases identical to TRBD2. With 5 bases clipped from V and 0 bases from J, the junction kept 6 bases outside the gene matches. The CDR3 contains 17 residues. CDR1 is SGHVS, CDR2 FQNEAQ, per germline. The chain's CDR3 is CASSPGLAVSSYNEQFF. CDR3 DNA: TGTGCCAGCAGCCCGGGACTAGCGGTTAGCTCCTACAATGAGCAGTTCTTC.

The chain carries TRBV2 and TRBJ1-1; a weak D match, TRBD1 (6 bases). Germline lookup yields CDR1 SNHLY and CDR2 FYNNEI. The germline V and J ends were trimmed by 1 base and 3 bases, with 12 bases remaining between them. This CDR3 spans 15 amino acids. The CDR3 spells CASSEDGGGDTEAFF. CDR3 DNA: TGTGCCAGCAGTGAAGATGGAGGGGGGGACACTGAAGCTTTCTTT.

This rearrangement joins TRBV27 to TRBJ1-2, with 10 bases fitting TRBD1. The CDR3 sequence is 17 residues long. The J segment lost 3 bases and the V segment lost 2 bases, leaving 9 bases of the junction unmatched. Germline assignment: CDR1 MNHEY and CDR2 SMNVEV (reference sequence). The CDR3 region has the DNA TGTGCCAGCAGTTTAATATTGACAGGGGGCGACTACTATGGCTACACCTTC. As protein: CASSLILTGGDYYGYTF.

In its sample, this clone was seen once. This chain uses TRBV4-1 with TRBJ1-5; 7 bases map to TRBD1. Germline V gene data show CDR1 as MGHRA and CDR2 as YSYEKL. V lost 2 bases to trimming and J lost 4 bases; unmatched junction nucleotides: 20. This CDR3 is 20 amino acids long. The chain's CDR3 is CASSQFGTVRPFTFNQPQHF. The CDR3 bases are TGCGCCAGCAGCCAATTTGGGACAGTCCGACCTTTCACGTTTAATCAGCCCCAGCATTTT.

The V gene is TRBV7-9, the J gene TRBJ1-2, with D possibly being TRBD1 (6 bases). The CDR3 spans 16 residues. Germline CDR1 is SEHNR and CDR2 is FQNEAQ (reference sequence). Trimming removed 6 bases at V and 0 bases at J, with 17 bases between. The CDR3 region has the DNA TGTGCCAGCAGGCTACCGGGACACCATTCTAACTATGGCTACACCTTC. It codes for CASRLPGHHSNYGYTF.

The V and J genes are TRBV19 and TRBJ2-6; TRBD1 agrees at 10 bases. CDR1 LNHDA and CDR2 SQIVND come from the germline V gene (reference sequence). J gave up 0 bases and V 0 bases, and 11 bases lay outside the gene matches. CDR3 length: 21 residues. The DNA for the CDR3 is TGTGCCAGTAGTATAGATTGGACTCCGACAGGGGGCGCCTCTGGGGCCAACGTCCTGACTTTC. It translates to CASSIDWTPTGGASGANVLTF.

The chain carries TRBV28 and TRBJ2-7; tentative D call: TRBD2 (6 bases). There are 15 residues in the CDR3. V was shortened by 7 bases and J by 9 bases, with 25 bases between the two germline ends. Germline V gene data show CDR1 as MDHEN and CDR2 as SYDVKM. The CDR3 region is CASTAPWDSPSGQYF. As DNA, the CDR3 is TGTGCCAGCACGGCCCCCTGGGACTCCCCGTCCGGGCAGTACTTC.

This clone came up once. The chain uses TRBV7-2 and TRBJ1-3; D is possibly TRBD1 (5 bases). Per germline, CDR1 SGHTA and CDR2 FQGNSA. Trimming removed 1 base at V and 5 bases at J, with 12 bases between. The CDR3 covers 15 residues. The CDR3 region is CASSLDGQGRNTIYF. Written as DNA, the CDR3 is TGTGCCAGCAGCTTAGACGGCCAGGGAAGAAACACCATATATTTT.

In DNA form, the CDR3 reads TGTGCCAGCAGCCCATCTAGCACCTACAATGAGCAGTTCTTC. As protein: CASSPSSTYNEQFF. The chain recombines TRBV7-9 with TRBJ2-1; weak D call: TRBD2 (5 bases). The CDR3 is 14 residues long. CDR1 and CDR2 from the germline V gene are SEHNR and FQNEAQ (reference sequence). V was trimmed by 5 bases and J by 2 bases, leaving 10 bases between them.

J is TRBJ2-7 and V is TRBV6-5; a possible D gene is TRBD1 (6 bases). V lost 2 bases to trimming and J lost 6 bases, with 20 bases between them. CDR3 length: 16 residues. CDR1 and CDR2 (germline): MNHEY, SVGAGI. The CDR3 DNA is TGTGCCAGCAGTTACACCCACGATAATACAGGGCGCGAGCAGTACTTC. It specifies CASSYTHDNTGREQYF.